This TCR beta chain was identified during a study of cytomegalovirus exposure and HLA in healthy donors. Whole-study results and caveats: Rates of TCR association differed by HLA locus in a later analysis, with DRB1 highest and HLA-C lowest. What a later analysis showed was that several of the most significant clusters appeared linked to common viral pathogens. Compared with the approximately 700-donor mean, an Asian-associated ancestry cluster reportedly had fewer N-insertions, according to a later analysis.

V was pared by 0 bases and J by 4 bases, with 6 bases of the junction left unmatched. The CDR3 extends over 15 amino acids. CDR1 and CDR2 (germline): SGHRS, YFSETQ. Use of 60 Vbeta and 13 Jbeta primers characterized the PCR. Repertoires were generated with immunoSEQ multiplex PCR, while TCRdb's copy carries only in-frame clones and drops some. The profile shows more than 150,000 clones, 81% of them singletons. Turning to this clone: Its matching antigen is unknown.

The rearrangement joins TRBV5-1 to TRBJ2-5; 7 nucleotides line up with TRBD1. The sequence was collected from a woman aged 25 to 39 in good health and CMV-seronegative. The sequenced sample was PBMCs. The CDR3 spells CASSLVAGGAETQYF. In DNA, the CDR3 is TGCGCCAGCAGCTTGGTGGCAGGGGGTGCAGAGACCCAGTACTTC.